There are many counts of the clone carrying this T cell receptor beta chain. Its antigen is currently unknown. The ends were cut back, 5 bases at V and 6 bases at J, with 11 bases in the middle. The CDR3 length is 12 residues. Source study methods: A classifier for distant metastasis in papillary thyroid cancer was constructed using CDR3 differences observed across clinicopathological groups. TCRdb re-analyzed the PCR reads using MiXCR. It is TCRdb's table, rather than the study itself, that gives the V and J calls and clone size. The sample holds some 86,000 clones; under 15% are singletons and the top ten take over 7%. Nobody among the patients had been given any treatment before thyroid surgery. These data originate in a study of metastatic and nonmetastatic thyroid tumors. Looking at the study overall: The study looked at repertoires side by side in blood and in tumor or nodule tissue from malignant and benign thyroid patients. Study-level findings and limits: Reportedly, malignant thyroid tumors had significantly higher TCR beta diversity than benign nodules, in blood and tumor.

The clonotype was recovered from a female donor with papillary thyroid cancer or a benign thyroid nodule (not recorded which). Some clones in this sample may be carry-over from other donors' samples. The V call is TRBV12-3 or TRBV12-4, the J call TRBJ2-7; D call uncertain. The sequenced sample was tumor tissue. CDR3 protein: CASSPLSLEQYF. In DNA, the CDR3 is TGTGCCAGCAGTCCCCTTAGCCTCGAGCAGTACTTC.